The next 21 T cell receptor beta chains were all read from a single sample in a study of read filtering for tumor transcriptome and immune sequencing. From about 400 ng of RNA, a library with molecular barcoded alpha/delta and beta/gamma adaptors was made. TCRdb analysed the reads with MiXCR anew, one entry per CDR3 protein. The repertoire holds about 38,000 distinct CDR3 sequences, with about 13% as singletons. Sequenced input: a population of CD138-negative cells sorted from bone marrow. Receptors originate from a donor aged 40 or over with multiple myeloma.

This clonotype was counted many times. The J gene is TRBJ1-4, the V gene TRBV7-9, with D possibly matching TRBD1 (6 bases). V was cut by 5 bases and J by 5 bases, with 15 bases left in between. Germline V gene data show CDR1 as SEHNR and CDR2 as FQNEAQ (reference sequence). This CDR3 region has 15 residues. The CDR3 DNA follows: TGTGCCAGCAGCGACCAGACAGGAGGGAATGAAAAACTGTTTTTT. The encoded protein is CASSDQTGGNEKLFF.

Points on this clonotype: A read error may be the cause here, since a much bigger clone is one base away. CDR3 nucleotide sequence: TGCAGCGTTAGGGAGGACACTGAAGCTTTCTTT. Its protein is CSVREDTEAFF. The genes are TRBV29-1 and TRBJ1-1; D is unclear. Germline CDR1 reads SQVTM; CDR2 reads ANQGSEA. V lost 5 bases to trimming and J lost 3 bases, with 7 bases between them. The CDR3 is made up of 11 amino acids.

There are many counts of this clonotype. V usage is TRBV20-1 and J usage is TRBJ2-7; D is possibly TRBD2 (6 bases). The CDR3 runs to 13 residues. Germline loops: CDR1 DFQATT, CDR2 SNEGSKA (reference sequence). Trimming removed 2 bases from V and 4 bases from J, with 12 bases in between. The CDR3 here is CSARPPGRYEQYF. The CDR3 DNA reads TGCAGTGCTAGACCTCCGGGGAGGTACGAGCAGTACTTC.

There are many counts of this clonotype. V and J are TRBV6-1 and TRBJ2-7, with D possibly being TRBD1 (5 bases). Trimming stripped 6 bases from V and 0 bases from J, with 6 bases between. The germline CDR1 and CDR2 sequences are MNHNS and SASEGT. CDR3 length equals 12 residues. CDR3 sequence: CASRTVSYEQYF. CDR3 in DNA: TGTGCCAGCAGGACAGTCTCCTACGAGCAGTACTTC.

This clonotype is deemed large (0.1 to 1%). The chain uses TRBV6-1 and TRBJ2-1, with D uncertain. Germline V gives CDR1 MNHNS, CDR2 SASEGT. This CDR3 region has 14 residues. V lost 6 bases, J lost 10 bases, and 19 bases lay in between. The CDR3 loop reads CASSQRPPPREQFF. For the CDR3, the DNA is TGTGCCAGCAGCCAAAGGCCCCCACCAAGGGAGCAGTTCTTC.

The chain has TRBV20-1 and TRBJ2-3, with 8 bases aligning to TRBD1. V lost 0 bases to trimming and J lost 4 bases; unmatched junction nucleotides: 15. The CDR3 loop spans 18 amino acids. Germline V CDR1 and CDR2: DFQATT, SNEGSKA (reference sequence). CDR3 nucleotides: TGCAGTGCTAGAGATAACAGGGGGTACGCCGATACCTCAGATACGCAGTATTTT. It codes for CSARDNRGYADTSDTQYF.

This clonotype was observed at least ten times. The genes are TRBV27 and TRBJ2-7, with D possibly being TRBD1 or TRBD2 (5 bases each). The CDR3 loop spans 15 amino acids. Per the germline V gene, CDR1 is MNHEY and CDR2 is SMNVEV (reference sequence). V lost 0 bases and J 1 base, leaving 10 bases between the germline ends. The chain's CDR3 is CASSLSSGPSYEQYF. In nucleotides, the CDR3 is TGTGCCAGCAGTTTATCGTCGGGACCTTCCTACGAGCAGTACTTC.

This clonotype was counted ten times or more. This chain uses TRBV11-2 with TRBJ2-2; no definite D call. Trimming took 8 bases from V and 6 from J, leaving 19 bases between them. Germline lookup yields CDR1 SGHAT and CDR2 FQNNGV. The CDR3 is 15 amino acids. The CDR3 nucleotides are TGTGCCAGCCCCCCGAGGTCTAGTCGGTCCGGGGAGCTGTTTTTT. Amino acids: CASPPRSSRSGELFF.

This clonotype was seen ten or more times. V is TRBV29-1 and J is TRBJ2-7; D is unclear. V was pared by 6 bases and J by 2 bases, with 11 bases between. This CDR3 is built from 12 residues. Germline V gene sequence: CDR1 SQVTM, CDR2 ANQGSEA. CDR3 nucleotide sequence: TGCAGCGTAGAACTGGGTCCCTACGAGCAGTACTTC. This sequence encodes CSVELGPYEQYF.

This clonotype was seen ten or more times. This chain joins TRBV28 and TRBJ2-3; TRBD2 aligns across 10 bases. The V gene end was trimmed by 6 bases and the J gene end by 0 bases; junction bases not matched to a gene: 9. The CDR3 consists of 17 residues. Germline CDR1 and CDR2: MDHEN and SYDVKM. As DNA, the CDR3 is TGTGCCAGCAGACCACCCAAGACTAGCGGGAGCACAGATACGCAGTATTTT. Protein product: CASRPPKTSGSTDTQYF.

Only a few counts were recorded for this clonotype. The CDR3 ends on some other residue instead of the conserved phenylalanine or tryptophan, so this is likely a read error. The chain recombines TRBV4-1 with TRBJ2-1; maybe TRBD2 (5 bases). Germline V gives CDR1 MGHRA, CDR2 YSYEKL. This CDR3 has 16 residues. CDR3 sequence (DNA): TGCGCCTGCAGCCAAGAGGAGCGGTGCTCCTACAATGAGCAGTTCCTC. Protein: CACSQEERCSYNEQFL.

Ten or more counts support this clonotype. The chain uses TRBV5-1 and TRBJ2-4; 8 positions agree with TRBD1. The CDR3 runs to 18 residues. V gave up 4 bases and J gave up 7 bases; unmatched junction bases: 19. The germline V gene encodes CDR1 SGHRS and CDR2 YFSETQ. Here the CDR3 DNA reads TGCGCCAGCAGCCCAGGACAGGGAGTCGGTAATTTCCGGAACATTCAGTACTTC. This sequence encodes CASSPGQGVGNFRNIQYF.

In this sample, this clonotype turned up many times. This rearrangement joins TRBV29-1 to TRBJ2-7; the match to TRBD2 covers 13 bases. This CDR3 spans 16 amino acids. The V gene's germline CDR1 is SQVTM and CDR2 ANQGSEA. J lost 6 bases, V lost 6 bases, and 14 bases had no gene match. The CDR3 region has the DNA TGCAGCGTCACCATCGGGACTAGCGGGAAAGACGGCGAGCAGTACTTC. Translating it yields CSVTIGTSGKDGEQYF.

A few counts support this clonotype. With a much larger clone just one base away, this may be a read error. The rearrangement joins TRBV6-5 to TRBJ2-5; D is unclear. The V end was cut by 7 bases, the J end by 4 bases, with 7 bases between. The CDR3 has 11 amino acids. Germline-derived CDR1 and CDR2 are MNHEY and SVGAGI. This CDR3 reads CASMFVETQYF. CDR3 DNA: TGTGCCAGCATGTTCGTAGAGACCCAGTACTTC.

A few counts support this clonotype. The genes are TRBV6-6 and TRBJ2-5; 8 nucleotides agree with TRBD1. The CDR3 is 14 residues long. The trim removed 4 bases at V and 0 bases at J, leaving 1 base unmatched. Germline V CDR1 and CDR2: MNHNY, SVGAGI (reference sequence). The DNA for the CDR3 is TGTGCCAGCAGTTCGGACAGGGACCAAGAGACCCAGTACTTC. Amino acid sequence: CASSSDRDQETQYF.

This clonotype was seen ten or more times. This may be a read error, as it is one base from a much larger clone. V usage is TRBV6-1 and J usage is TRBJ2-5; D ambiguous. Per the germline V gene, CDR1 is MNHNS and CDR2 is SASEGT. The CDR3 runs to 13 residues. V was cut by 6 bases and J by 1 base, with 9 bases left in between. This chain's CDR3 is CASSLISQETQYF. CDR3 DNA: TGTGCCAGCAGCCTCATCTCCCAAGAGACCCAGTACTTC.

As regards this clonotype: Since the CDR3 does not end with the conserved phenylalanine or tryptophan, this likely comes from a read error. The CDR3 sequence: CGSRPTGGLNQPQHY. CDR3 bases: TGTGGCAGCAGACCTACAGGGGGCCTAAATCAGCCCCAGCATTAT. The genes are TRBV6-2 or TRBV6-3 and TRBJ1-5; 9 nucleotides match TRBD1. Germline values: CDR1 MNHEY, CDR2 SVGEGT. This CDR3 has 15 residues.

The sample holds many counts of this clonotype. The chain couples TRBV6-1 to TRBJ2-7; TRBD2 agrees at 9 bases. V was clipped by 5 bases and J by 7 bases; unmatched bases: 18. The CDR3 spans 17 residues. Germline CDR1 and CDR2: MNHNS and SASEGT. The CDR3: CASSTQIAGAPPREQYF. The CDR3 DNA follows: TGTGCCAGCAGTACTCAAATAGCGGGAGCCCCTCCGCGGGAGCAGTACTTC.

V is TRBV29-1 and J is TRBJ2-1, with D perhaps matching TRBD2 (6 bases). This CDR3 has 13 residues. V shed 5 bases and J shed 4 bases, with 12 bases lying between them. The germline CDR1 and CDR2 sequences are SQVTM and ANQGSEA. Here the CDR3 reads CSVPSALYNEQFF. The CDR3 DNA reads TGCAGCGTTCCTAGCGCTTTATACAATGAGCAGTTCTTC.

There are many counts of this clonotype. This sequence joins TRBV6-5 and TRBJ2-7; D may be TRBD2 (6 bases). CDR3 length: 13 residues. Trimming took 8 bases from V and 7 from J, leaving 18 bases between them. CDR1 is MNHEY and CDR2 is SVGAGI in the germline V gene. The CDR3 region has the DNA TGTGCCAGCGCTAGGGTGGCGGGACGGGAGCAGTACTTC. Its protein is CASARVAGREQYF.

This clonotype was seen a few times. The V call is TRBV10-3, the J call TRBJ1-1; D gene ambiguous. The CDR3 is 12 amino acids. Germline loops: CDR1 ENHRY, CDR2 SYGVKD. The V gene lost 4 bases and the J gene lost 5 bases, with 8 bases spanning the gap. CDR3 sequence reads: CAISAITTEAFF. The CDR3 coding sequence is TGTGCCATCAGTGCGATAACAACTGAAGCTTTCTTT.